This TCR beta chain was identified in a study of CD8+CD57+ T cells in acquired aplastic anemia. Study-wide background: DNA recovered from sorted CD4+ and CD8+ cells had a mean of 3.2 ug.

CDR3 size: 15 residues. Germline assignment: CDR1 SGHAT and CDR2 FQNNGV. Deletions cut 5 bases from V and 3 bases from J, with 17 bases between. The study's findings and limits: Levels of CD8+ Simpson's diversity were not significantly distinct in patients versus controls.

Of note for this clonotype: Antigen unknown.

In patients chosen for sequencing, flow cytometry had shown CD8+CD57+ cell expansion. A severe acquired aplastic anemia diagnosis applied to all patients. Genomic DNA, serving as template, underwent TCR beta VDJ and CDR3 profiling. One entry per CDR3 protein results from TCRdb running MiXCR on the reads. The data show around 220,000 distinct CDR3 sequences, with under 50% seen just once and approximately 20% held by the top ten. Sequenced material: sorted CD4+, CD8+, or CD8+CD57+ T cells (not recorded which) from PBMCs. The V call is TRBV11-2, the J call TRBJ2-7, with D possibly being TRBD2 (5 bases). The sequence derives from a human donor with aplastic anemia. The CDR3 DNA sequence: TGTGCCAGCAGCGCGGCGGGCCCTTCTTACTACGAGCAGTACTTC. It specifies CASSAAGPSYYEQYF.